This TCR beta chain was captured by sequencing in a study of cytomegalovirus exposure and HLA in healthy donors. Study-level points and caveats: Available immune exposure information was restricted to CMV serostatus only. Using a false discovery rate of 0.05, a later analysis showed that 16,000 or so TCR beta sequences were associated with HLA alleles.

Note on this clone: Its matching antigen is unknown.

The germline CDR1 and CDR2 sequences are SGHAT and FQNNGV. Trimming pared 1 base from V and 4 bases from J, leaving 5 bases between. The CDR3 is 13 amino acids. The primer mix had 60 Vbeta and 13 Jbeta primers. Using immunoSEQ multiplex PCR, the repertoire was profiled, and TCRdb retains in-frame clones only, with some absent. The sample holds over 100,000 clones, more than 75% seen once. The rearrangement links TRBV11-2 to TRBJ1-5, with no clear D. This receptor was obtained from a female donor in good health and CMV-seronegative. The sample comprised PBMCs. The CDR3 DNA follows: TGTGCCAGCAGCTTAGGGAGAAATCAGCCCCAGCATTTT. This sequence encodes CASSLGRNQPQHF.